This T cell receptor beta chain was found in a study of T-cell reconstitution after alpha-beta-depleted transplantation in children. The germline V and J ends were trimmed by 8 bases and 1 base, with 15 bases remaining between them. The CDR3 runs 15 residues. This clonotype was seen repeatedly, ten times or more. This sample's TCRbeta library carried unique molecular identifier barcodes. TCRdb independently ran MiXCR on the PCR reads; one entry per CDR3 protein. The sample comprises approximately 250,000 distinct CDR3 sequences, about 8.8% of which are singletons, and approximately 5.4% rests with the top ten.

The sample here was PBMCs from the stem cell graft donor, taken from the stem cell graft. The chain combines TRBV12-3 or TRBV12-4 with TRBJ1-5, with D maybe TRBD1 (5 bases). The sequence derives from a human donor who donated a stem cell graft to a child with SCID. The CDR3 nucleotides are TGTGCCAGCTCCACCCTAGGGGTGAGCAATCAGCCCCAGCATTTT. Its protein product is CASSTLGVSNQPQHF.